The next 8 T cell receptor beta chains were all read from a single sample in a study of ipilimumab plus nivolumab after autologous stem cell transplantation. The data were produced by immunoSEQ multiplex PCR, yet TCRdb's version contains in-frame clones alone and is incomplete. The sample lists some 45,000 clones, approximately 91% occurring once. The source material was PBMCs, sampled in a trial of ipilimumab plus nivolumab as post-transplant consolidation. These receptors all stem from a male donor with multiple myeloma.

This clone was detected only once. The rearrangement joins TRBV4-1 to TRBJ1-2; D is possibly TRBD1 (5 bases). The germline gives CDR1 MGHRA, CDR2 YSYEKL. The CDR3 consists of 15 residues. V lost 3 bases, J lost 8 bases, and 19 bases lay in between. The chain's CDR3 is CASSQPSRGTGGYTF. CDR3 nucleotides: TGCGCCAGCAGCCAGCCCAGTAGGGGCACGGGGGGCTACACCTTC.

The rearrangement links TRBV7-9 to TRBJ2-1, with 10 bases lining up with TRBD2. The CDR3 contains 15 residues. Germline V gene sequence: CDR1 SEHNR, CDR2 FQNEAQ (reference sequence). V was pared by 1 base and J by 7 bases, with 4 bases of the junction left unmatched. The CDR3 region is CASSLGASGSNEQFF. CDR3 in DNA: TGTGCCAGCAGCTTAGGGGCTAGCGGGAGTAATGAGCAGTTCTTC.

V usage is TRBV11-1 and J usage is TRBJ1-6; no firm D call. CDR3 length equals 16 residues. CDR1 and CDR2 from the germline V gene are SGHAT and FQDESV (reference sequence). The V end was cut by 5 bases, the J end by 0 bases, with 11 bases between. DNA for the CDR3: TGTGCCAGCAGCAGCTCCAGGAGCTCCTATAATTCACCCCTCCACTTT. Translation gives CASSSSRSSYNSPLHF.

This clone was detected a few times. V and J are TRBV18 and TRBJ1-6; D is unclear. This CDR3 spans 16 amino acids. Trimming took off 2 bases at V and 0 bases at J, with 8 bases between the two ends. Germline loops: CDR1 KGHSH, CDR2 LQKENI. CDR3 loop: CASSPSESSYNSPLHF. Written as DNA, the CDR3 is TGTGCCAGCTCACCATCTGAAAGCTCCTATAATTCACCCCTCCACTTT.

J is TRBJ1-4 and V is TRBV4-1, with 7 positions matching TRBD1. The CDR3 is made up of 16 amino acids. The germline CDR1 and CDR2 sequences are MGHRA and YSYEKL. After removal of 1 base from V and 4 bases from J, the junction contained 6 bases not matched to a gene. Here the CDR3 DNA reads TGCGCCAGCAGCCAAGGTCAACAGGGGTTTAATGAAAAACTGTTTTTT. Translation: CASSQGQQGFNEKLFF.

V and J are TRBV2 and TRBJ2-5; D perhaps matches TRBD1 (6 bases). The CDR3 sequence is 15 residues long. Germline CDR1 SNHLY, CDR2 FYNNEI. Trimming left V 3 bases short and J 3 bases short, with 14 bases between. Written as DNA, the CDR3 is TGTGCCAGCAGTGACACCGGGACACGGGAAGAGACCCAGTACTTC. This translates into CASSDTGTREETQYF.

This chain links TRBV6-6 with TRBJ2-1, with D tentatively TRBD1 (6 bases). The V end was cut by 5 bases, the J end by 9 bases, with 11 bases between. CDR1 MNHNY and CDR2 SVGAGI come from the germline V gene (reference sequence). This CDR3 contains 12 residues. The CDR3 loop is CASSPQGGEQFF. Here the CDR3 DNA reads TGTGCCAGCAGTCCTCAAGGGGGTGAGCAGTTCTTC.

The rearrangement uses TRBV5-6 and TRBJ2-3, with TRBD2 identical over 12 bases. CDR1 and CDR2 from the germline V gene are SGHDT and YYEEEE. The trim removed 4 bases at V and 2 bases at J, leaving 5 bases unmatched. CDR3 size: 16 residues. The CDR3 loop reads CASSLRTSGATDTQYF. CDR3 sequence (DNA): TGTGCCAGCAGCCTCCGGACTAGCGGGGCCACAGATACGCAGTATTTT.